The rows below give T cell receptor beta chains drawn from one sample of a study of blood T cell repertoires in COVID-19. Profiling relied on immunoSEQ multiplex PCR, and the TCRdb table lists in-frame clones only, not all of them. The data contain around 250,000 clones, roughly 84% of them seen just once; the ten biggest clones take up 1.5%. The sequencing input was peripheral blood. These receptors all stem from a woman aged 40-49 years who had recovered from COVID-19. The CDR3 runs from the conserved cysteine through the conserved F or W. Each record gives: CDR3 protein, CDR3 DNA, V gene, D gene, clone size, J gene. The D gene is left open where the match is weak. The listing skips clone size in some rows; elsewhere it reads once, few, many or a size class.

CDR3: CASRTGLGYEQYF
DNA: TGTGCCAGCAGGACAGGTTTGGGCTACGAGCAGTACTTC
V: TRBV6-5
D: .
size: .
J: TRBJ2-7

CDR3: CASSLGAGTYNEQFF
DNA: TGCGCCAGCAGCTTGGGGGCGGGGACGTACAATGAGCAGTTCTTC
V: TRBV5-1
D: .
size: once
J: TRBJ2-1

CDR3: CSAAGDETNTDTQYF
DNA: TGCAGCGCAGCAGGGGATGAGACAAACACAGATACGCAGTATTTT
V: TRBV29-1
D: .
size: .
J: TRBJ2-3

CDR3: CAWEGADQETQYF
DNA: TGTGCCTGGGAGGGAGCGGACCAAGAGACCCAGTACTTC
V: TRBV30
D: .
size: .
J: TRBJ2-5

CDR3: CSATLYNEQFF
DNA: TGCAGTGCTACACTCTACAATGAGCAGTTCTTC
V: TRBV20-1
D: .
size: .
J: TRBJ2-1

CDR3: CASSPYSRGQGADTQYF
DNA: TGTGCCAGCAGCCCATACTCTCGGGGACAGGGGGCCGATACGCAGTATTTT
V: TRBV28
D: TRBD1
size: .
J: TRBJ2-3

CDR3: CAWSWQGIRMNTEAFF
DNA: TGTGCCTGGAGTTGGCAGGGGATTCGCATGAACACTGAAGCTTTCTTT
V: TRBV30
D: .
size: once
J: TRBJ1-1

CDR3: CASREDSSYNSPLHF
DNA: TGTGCCAGCCGAGAGGATAGCTCCTATAATTCACCCCTCCACTTT
V: TRBV19
D: .
size: .
J: TRBJ1-6

CDR3: CASSGLQEDSPLHF
DNA: TGTGCCAGCAGTGGCTTACAGGAAGATTCACCCCTCCACTTT
V: TRBV2
D: .
size: .
J: TRBJ1-6

CDR3: CASRLTGFGEQYF
DNA: TGTGCCAGCAGGCTGACAGGGTTCGGCGAGCAGTACTTC
V: TRBV12-3/TRBV12-4
D: TRBD1
size: .
J: TRBJ2-7

CDR3: CASSRTGSTEAFF
DNA: TGTGCCAGCAGTCGAACAGGGAGCACTGAAGCTTTCTTT
V: TRBV6-5
D: .
size: .
J: TRBJ1-1

CDR3: CASSIGASSMQYF
DNA: TGTGCCAGTAGTATAGGCGCTAGCAGTATGCAGTATTTT
V: TRBV19
D: .
size: .
J: TRBJ2-3

CDR3: CASSESPRLNTIYF
DNA: TGTGCCAGCAGTGAAAGCCCACGACTAAACACCATATATTTT
V: TRBV2
D: .
size: .
J: TRBJ1-3

CDR3: CASSFSGTLNTEAFF
DNA: TGTGCCAGCAGCTTTTCCGGGACATTGAACACTGAAGCTTTCTTT
V: TRBV7-2
D: .
size: .
J: TRBJ1-1

CDR3: CASSPGLTGTTGELFF
DNA: TGTGCCAGCTCACCCGGACTGACTGGCACCACCGGGGAGCTGTTTTTT
V: TRBV18
D: .
size: .
J: TRBJ2-2

CDR3: CASSNRDKERGYTF
DNA: TGTGCCAGCAGTAACCGGGACAAAGAGAGGGGCTACACCTTC
V: TRBV6-5
D: .
size: .
J: TRBJ1-2

CDR3: CATRQGYIQYF
DNA: TGTGCCACCCGACAGGGATACATTCAGTACTTC
V: TRBV27
D: TRBD1
size: .
J: TRBJ2-4

CDR3: CASSSAGTVYGYTF
DNA: TGTGCCAGCAGCTCGGCCGGGACTGTGTATGGCTACACCTTC
V: TRBV7-2
D: .
size: .
J: TRBJ1-2

CDR3: CASSLTDSYNSPLHF
DNA: TGCGCCAGCAGCTTGACGGACAGCTATAATTCACCCCTCCACTTT
V: TRBV5-1
D: .
size: .
J: TRBJ1-6

CDR3: CASSSPPAAGGRGDTQYF
DNA: TGTGCCAGCAGCTCCCCGCCTGCGGCGGGGGGGCGGGGAGATACGCAGTATTTT
V: TRBV7-9
D: TRBD2
size: .
J: TRBJ2-3

CDR3: CASSLYAGSDGYTF
DNA: TGTGCCAGCAGTTTGTATGCTGGGAGCGACGGCTACACCTTC
V: TRBV28
D: .
size: .
J: TRBJ1-2

CDR3: CASSKRDSNPNEQYF
DNA: TGTGCCAGCAGCAAACGGGACTCCAACCCCAACGAGCAGTACTTC
V: TRBV7-9
D: .
size: .
J: TRBJ2-7

CDR3: CASSIGTSGGGTDTQYF
DNA: TGTGCCAGTAGCATAGGGACTAGCGGGGGGGGCACAGATACGCAGTATTTT
V: TRBV19
D: TRBD2
size: once
J: TRBJ2-3

CDR3: CATSETSGGAIDNNEQFF
DNA: TGTGCCACCAGTGAAACTAGCGGGGGGGCGATCGACAACAATGAGCAGTTCTTC
V: TRBV24-1
D: TRBD2
size: .
J: TRBJ2-1

CDR3: CASSGGTGGYEQYF
DNA: TGTGCCAGCAGTGGGGGGACAGGGGGGTACGAGCAGTACTTC
V: TRBV25-1
D: TRBD1
size: .
J: TRBJ2-7

CDR3: CASSQDNIQETQYF
DNA: TGTGCCAGCAGCCAAGACAACATCCAAGAGACCCAGTACTTC
V: TRBV3-1/TRBV3-2
D: .
size: .
J: TRBJ2-5

CDR3: CASTPGQLNEKLFF
DNA: TGTGCCAGCACCCCGGGACAGCTTAATGAAAAACTGTTTTTT
V: TRBV6-5
D: TRBD1
size: few
J: TRBJ1-4

CDR3: CASSIDRGYTEAFF
DNA: TGTGCCAGTAGTATCGACAGGGGGTACACTGAAGCTTTCTTT
V: TRBV19
D: TRBD1
size: .
J: TRBJ1-1

CDR3: CASSHLDRGSEQFF
DNA: TGTGCCAGCAGCCACCTGGACAGGGGTAGTGAGCAGTTCTTC
V: TRBV3-1/TRBV3-2
D: TRBD1
size: once
J: TRBJ2-1

CDR3: CAWSTHSGTEQYF
DNA: TGTGCCTGGAGTACCCATAGCGGGACCGAGCAGTACTTC
V: TRBV30
D: TRBD2
size: .
J: TRBJ2-7

CDR3: CASSLLGQSYGYTF
DNA: TGTGCCAGCAGCTTATTGGGGCAGTCGTATGGCTACACCTTC
V: TRBV7-2
D: .
size: .
J: TRBJ1-2

CDR3: CATSSTGTAYGYTF
DNA: TGTGCCACCAGCAGCACCGGGACTGCCTATGGCTACACCTTC
V: TRBV15
D: .
size: .
J: TRBJ1-2

CDR3: CSVHTGGEQYF
DNA: TGCAGCGTCCATACGGGGGGCGAGCAGTACTTC
V: TRBV29-1
D: TRBD2
size: .
J: TRBJ2-7

CDR3: CATRQGTSSGNTIYF
DNA: TGTGCCACTCGACAGGGTACAAGCTCTGGAAACACCATATATTTT
V: TRBV19
D: TRBD1
size: .
J: TRBJ1-3

CDR3: CASGNQGDTEAFF
DNA: TGTGCCAGCGGAAACCAGGGGGACACTGAAGCTTTCTTT
V: TRBV25-1
D: TRBD1
size: once
J: TRBJ1-1

CDR3: CASTPRTGGKNTQYF
DNA: TGTGCCAGTACCCCCCGGACAGGGGGCAAAAATACGCAGTATTTT
V: TRBV19
D: TRBD1
size: .
J: TRBJ2-3

CDR3: CASSVGSTDNQPQHF
DNA: TGTGCCAGCAGCGTAGGATCGACAGACAATCAGCCCCAGCATTTT
V: TRBV9
D: .
size: .
J: TRBJ1-5

CDR3: CAISADRDKNQPQHF
DNA: TGTGCCATCAGTGCAGACCGGGACAAAAATCAGCCCCAGCATTTT
V: TRBV10-3
D: .
size: .
J: TRBJ1-5

CDR3: CAISKTGPRNYGYTF
DNA: TGTGCCATCAGTAAGACAGGTCCACGAAACTATGGCTACACCTTC
V: TRBV10-3
D: .
size: .
J: TRBJ1-2

CDR3: CASSGGGYEQYF
DNA: TGTGCCAGCAGTGGCGGGGGTTACGAGCAGTACTTC
V: TRBV27
D: TRBD2
size: .
J: TRBJ2-7